The present T cell receptor beta chain was sequenced within a study of blood T cell repertoires in COVID-19. Across the study: In each case, the material was cDNA or gDNA derived from T cells, B-cell-depleted T cells, or PBMCs.

As handled by the study authors: From reference gene primer amplification, estimates of nucleated cell counts were derived. Using immunoSEQ multiplex PCR, the repertoire was profiled, and TCRdb retains in-frame clones only, with some absent. V, J and clone size reflect that table, while D and trimming were determined from the DNA. The table records a few hundred thousand clones, 87% of them present only once. Donors of Cohort 3 who recovered were those that had two negative PCRs, clearance, or symptom resolution. The CDR3 contains 15 residues. Germline V gives CDR1 MNHEY, CDR2 SVGEGT. The trim removed 2 bases at V and 6 bases at J, leaving 8 bases unmatched.

The rearrangement uses TRBV6-2 or TRBV6-3 and TRBJ2-7; 9 nucleotides line up with TRBD1. This TCR derives from a woman between 18 and 29 years old who had recovered from COVID-19. Sequencing used PBMCs or T cells enriched from blood (not recorded which). The CDR3 here is CASSYRGQGRFEQYF. In nucleotides, the CDR3 is TGTGCCAGCAGTTACCGTGGACAGGGGAGGTTCGAGCAGTACTTC.